This T cell receptor beta chain was sequenced during a study of blood T cell repertoires in COVID-19. Across the study: The United States, Italy and Spain were the sources of the acute and convalescent COVID-19 samples. Nucleic acid was either cDNA or gDNA, and it came from T cells, B-cell-depleted T cells, or PBMCs.

Trimming stripped 6 bases from V and 3 bases from J, with 5 bases between. The CDR3 is made up of 12 amino acids. Germline CDR1 reads MNHEY; CDR2 reads SMNVEV (reference sequence). TCRdb's table, derived via immunoSEQ multiplex PCR, lists solely in-frame clones and lacks some. The table includes 200,000 to 250,000 clones, around 84% detected once. The clonotype comes from a woman aged 80 or over with active or convalescent COVID-19. V usage is TRBV27 and J usage is TRBJ2-2; D gene ambiguous. Material for sequencing was peripheral blood. CDR3: CASRTYTGELFF. DNA for the CDR3: TGTGCCAGCAGGACATACACCGGGGAGCTGTTTTTT.